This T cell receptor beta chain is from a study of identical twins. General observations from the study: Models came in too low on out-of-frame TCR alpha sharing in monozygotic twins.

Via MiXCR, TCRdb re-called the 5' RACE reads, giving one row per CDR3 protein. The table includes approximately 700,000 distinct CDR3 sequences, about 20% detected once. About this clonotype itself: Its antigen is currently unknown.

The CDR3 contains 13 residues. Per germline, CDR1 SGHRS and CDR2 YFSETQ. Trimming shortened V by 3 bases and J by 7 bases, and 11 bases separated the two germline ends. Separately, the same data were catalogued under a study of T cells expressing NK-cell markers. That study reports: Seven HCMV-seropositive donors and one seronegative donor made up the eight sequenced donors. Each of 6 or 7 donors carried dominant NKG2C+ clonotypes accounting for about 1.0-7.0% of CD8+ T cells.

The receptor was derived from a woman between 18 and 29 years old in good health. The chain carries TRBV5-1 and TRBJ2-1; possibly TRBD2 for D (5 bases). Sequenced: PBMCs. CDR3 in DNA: TGCGCCAGCAGCTCGTTGACTAAAAATGAGCAGTTCTTC. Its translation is CASSSLTKNEQFF.